Each of the 7 T cell receptor beta chains below was sequenced from the same sample in a study of T cells after yellow fever vaccination (dated by TCRdb to the late 2010s). Taken with the paper, the label for treatment or condition translates to: live attenuated yellow fever vaccine strain. The protocol used for the library was 5' RACE. The sample was run on an Illumina HiSeq 2500. TCRdb took the public reads, trimmed them with fastp at Q25, ran MiXCR for clone calling and kept in-frame beta chains. Identical CDR3 proteins give one entry, which carries the most common genes and DNA. The sample records about 340,000 distinct CDR3 sequences, approximately 9% of which are singletons. In total, the top ten clones hold approximately 18% of the sample. The sequencing used PBMCs, collected on the day of the first yellow fever vaccination. The source of these receptors is a man between 18 and 35 years old who received the YFV17D yellow fever vaccine.

In this sample, this clonotype turned up a few times. V and J are TRBV4-3 and TRBJ2-1; 8 positions match TRBD1. V trimming: 0 bases; J trimming: 0 bases; junction bases outside the gene matches: 4. Germline assignment: CDR1 LGHNA and CDR2 YSLEER. The CDR3 totals 17 residues. The CDR3 DNA follows: TGCGCCAGCAGCCAAGACCAGGGGGCCAGCTCCTACAATGAGCAGTTCTTC. Amino acid sequence: CASSQDQGASSYNEQFF.

The V gene is TRBV7-2, the J gene TRBJ1-5; 8 bases are a match to TRBD1. Losses at the gene ends were 9 bases for V and 1 base for J; bases not matched to a gene: 2. This CDR3 region has 13 residues. The germline gives CDR1 SGHTA, CDR2 FQGNSA. Here the CDR3 reads CASGDRSNQPQHF. In nucleotides, the CDR3 is TGTGCCAGTGGGGACAGGAGCAATCAGCCCCAGCATTTT.

This clonotype was observed a few times. The rearrangement joins TRBV10-2 to TRBJ2-7, with D perhaps TRBD1 (6 bases). This CDR3 contains 13 residues. V lost 8 bases and J 3 bases, leaving 14 bases between the germline ends. From germline, CDR1 is WSHSY and CDR2 SAAADI. The CDR3 loop reads CASGPGHLYEQYF. The CDR3 DNA reads as TGCGCCAGCGGCCCGGGACACCTCTACGAGCAGTACTTC.

This clonotype was seen more than once but under ten times. The J gene is TRBJ1-1, the V gene TRBV4-3, with D unresolved. Germline values: CDR1 LGHNA, CDR2 YSLEER. There are 12 residues in the CDR3. Between the trimmed V and J ends, which lost 0 bases and 10 bases, there was a span of 9 bases. CDR3 DNA sequence: TGCGCCAGCAGCCAAGAAGGGAGTGTAGCTTTCTTT. This gives the protein CASSQEGSVAFF.

The gene calls are TRBV18 and TRBJ2-7; TRBD1 aligns across 9 bases. The CDR3 loop spans 16 amino acids. CDR1 and CDR2 (germline): KGHSH, LQKENI. V lost 4 bases, J lost 5 bases, and 12 bases stayed unmatched. In DNA form, the CDR3 reads TGTGCCAGCTCACGCGAACCGGGACAGGGACAGCACGAGCAGTACGTC. Protein sequence: CASSREPGQGQHEQYV.

This clonotype was seen only a few times. The gene calls are TRBV7-2 and TRBJ2-3; D call uncertain. CDR3 length equals 10 residues. V was shortened by 6 bases and J by 10 bases, with 8 bases between the two germline ends. Germline V gives CDR1 SGHTA, CDR2 FQGNSA. This chain's CDR3 is CASRMGPQYF. The CDR3 nucleotides read TGTGCCAGCAGAATGGGTCCGCAGTATTTT.

In this sample, this clonotype turned up a few times. J is TRBJ2-5 and V is TRBV4-3; possibly TRBD1 for D (5 bases). Trimming removed 1 base at V and 1 base at J, with 19 bases between. This CDR3 is built from 18 residues. Germline CDR1 reads LGHNA; CDR2 reads YSLEER. CDR3 amino acids: CASSQVGPAGYAQETQYF. CDR3 in DNA: TGCGCCAGCAGCCAAGTCGGCCCGGCAGGGTATGCCCAAGAGACCCAGTACTTC.